Below are 15 T cell receptor beta chains sequenced from a single sample in a study of T cell responses to AZD1222 COVID-19 vaccine. Sequencing was performed with immunoSEQ multiplex PCR; in TCRdb, only in-frame clones are kept and a portion is missing. The table records approximately 130,000 clones, approximately 93% of them present only once. Sequenced material: peripheral blood, taken on day 0 of AZD1222 vaccination. All receptors derive from an adult in good health.

The chain combines TRBV2 with TRBJ1-1; no reliable D call. Germline V lookup: CDR1 SNHLY, CDR2 FYNNEI. The ends were cut back, 8 bases at V and 1 base at J, with 8 bases in the middle. The CDR3 loop spans 12 amino acids. The DNA for the CDR3 is TGTGCCAGCTTACGGGGGAACACTGAAGCTTTCTTT. Residues: CASLRGNTEAFF.

This clone was picked up one time. The chain joins TRBV7-6 to TRBJ2-3; D perhaps matches TRBD1 (6 bases). V lost 1 base, J lost 0 bases, and 11 bases lay in between. There are 16 residues in the CDR3. Per the germline V gene, CDR1 is SGHVS and CDR2 is FNYEAQ. This CDR3 is CASSLVAGASTDTQYF. The CDR3 bases are TGTGCCAGCAGCTTAGTGGCAGGGGCTAGCACAGATACGCAGTATTTT. The whole variable domain, remainder taken from reference TRBV7-6 and TRBJ2-3, is GAGVSQSPRYKVTKRGQDVALRCDPISGHVSLYWYRQALGQGPEFLTYFNYEAQQDKSGLPNDRFSAERPEGSISTLTIQRTEQRDSAMYRCASSLVAGASTDTQYFGPGTRLTVL.

The chain uses TRBV6-1 and TRBJ2-7, with 7 bases identical to TRBD1. V lost 1 base and J lost 4; bases outside the gene matches: 1. This CDR3 has 13 amino acids. Germline CDR1 reads MNHNS; CDR2 reads SASEGT. The CDR3 loop is CASSEDRGYEQYF. The CDR3 DNA reads as TGTGCCAGCAGTGAAGACAGGGGTTACGAGCAGTACTTC.

The rearrangement joins TRBV7-9 to TRBJ2-7, with D perhaps TRBD2 (6 bases). Trimming removed 4 bases from V and 8 bases from J, with 21 bases in between. From germline, CDR1 is SEHNR and CDR2 FQNEAQ (reference sequence). This CDR3 region has 15 residues. CDR3 residues: CASSSGRRESVQQYF. The CDR3 coding sequence is TGTGCCAGCAGCTCAGGCCGGAGGGAGTCAGTCCAGCAGTACTTC.

V usage is TRBV27 and J usage is TRBJ1-2; D uncertain. Per the germline V gene, CDR1 is MNHEY and CDR2 is SMNVEV (reference sequence). The CDR3 sequence is 13 residues long. V was pared by 3 bases and J by 1 base, with 6 bases between. DNA of the CDR3: TGTGCCAGCAGTTTGGACCTTAACTATGGCTACACCTTC. It translates to CASSLDLNYGYTF.

This chain connects TRBV19 to TRBJ1-5; no clear D gene. Germline CDR1 and CDR2: LNHDA and SQIVND (reference sequence). The CDR3 sequence is 16 residues long. The germline V and J ends were trimmed by 2 bases and 0 bases, with 11 bases remaining between them. DNA of the CDR3: TGTGCCAGTAGTATAAACCCAGGCTATAGCAATCAGCCCCAGCATTTT. Translated: CASSINPGYSNQPQHF. Drawing the rest from reference TRBV19 and TRBJ1-5, the complete variable domain is DGGITQSPKYLFRKEGQNVTLSCEQNLNHDAMYWYRQDPGQGLRLIYYSQIVNDFQKGDIAEGYSVSREKKESFPLTVTSAQKNPTAFYLCASSINPGYSNQPQHFGDGTRLSIL.

This clone appeared once. The gene calls are TRBV6-5 and TRBJ1-1, with D unclear. There are 15 residues in the CDR3. Germline lookup yields CDR1 MNHEY and CDR2 SVGAGI. Trimming stripped 6 bases from V and 6 bases from J, with 20 bases between. The CDR3 DNA reads TGTGCCAGCAGAGACCTTCCGAGGCCCGTAGCTGAAGCTTTCTTT. Its translation is CASRDLPRPVAEAFF.

This clone was counted a single time. The V and J genes are TRBV4-1 and TRBJ1-4, with D uncertain. CDR3 length equals 13 residues. Trimming removed 4 bases from V and 3 bases from J, with 6 bases in between. The V gene's germline CDR1 is MGHRA and CDR2 YSYEKL. Here the CDR3 reads CASSRLPNEKLFF. CDR3 DNA: TGCGCCAGCAGCCGACTTCCTAATGAAAAACTGTTTTTT.

This chain links TRBV19 with TRBJ1-1; D not certain. The germline V and J ends were trimmed by 5 bases and 1 base, with 8 bases remaining between them. CDR3 length: 13 amino acids. CDR1 and CDR2 from the germline V gene are LNHDA and SQIVND (reference sequence). CDR3 loop: CASSLYRNTEAFF. The CDR3 nucleotides read TGTGCCAGTAGTCTCTATAGGAACACTGAAGCTTTCTTT.

V usage is TRBV7-2 and J usage is TRBJ2-2, with 7 bases that match TRBD2. Germline loops: CDR1 SGHTA, CDR2 FQGNSA. Unmatched junction bases numbered 14, after V lost 5 bases and J lost 5 bases. CDR3 length: 17 amino acids. The CDR3 nucleotides read TGTGCCAGCAGCCCCCGGCGAAGCGGGACGATGACCGGGGAGCTGTTTTTT. Its protein is CASSPRRSGTMTGELFF.

This rearrangement joins TRBV6-5 to TRBJ1-5; D remains ambiguous. V was cut by 0 bases and J by 6 bases, with 3 bases left in between. This CDR3 region has 12 residues. Germline values: CDR1 MNHEY, CDR2 SVGAGI. CDR3 sequence: CASSYSSQPQHF. Here the CDR3 DNA reads TGTGCCAGCAGTTACTCGTCTCAGCCCCAGCATTTT.

This chain uses TRBV28 with TRBJ1-5; D is ambiguous. The CDR3 spans 13 residues. Germline V gene lookup returns CDR1 MDHEN and CDR2 SYDVKM. V was pared by 8 bases and J by 6 bases, with 14 bases between. The CDR3 sequence is CASGKGTGQPQHF. CDR3 in DNA: TGTGCCAGCGGGAAGGGAACGGGTCAGCCCCAGCATTTT. The whole variable domain, remainder taken from reference TRBV28 and TRBJ1-5, is DVKVTQSSRYLVKRTGEKVFLECVQDMDHENMFWYRQDPGLGLRLIYFSYDVKMKEKGDIPEGYSVSREKKERFSLILESASTNQTSMYLCASGKGTGQPQHFGDGTRLSIL.

This clone was detected once. The chain employs TRBV23-1 and TRBJ2-7; D unresolved. TRBV23-1 qualifies as an ORF whose function is uncertain. The CDR3 length is 12 residues. Trimming removed 8 bases from V and 1 base from J, with 9 bases in between. The CDR3 sequence: CASGTESYEQYF. In DNA form, the CDR3 reads TGCGCCAGCGGCACAGAATCCTACGAGCAGTACTTC.

This chain links TRBV7-9 with TRBJ2-2; D remains unclear. Germline CDR1 is SEHNR and CDR2 is FQNEAQ (reference sequence). V was clipped by 5 bases and J by 4 bases, with 2 bases between them. CDR3 length equals 11 residues. CDR3 DNA sequence: TGTGCCAGCAGCCCCACCGGGGAGCTGTTTTTT. The encoded protein is CASSPTGELFF. The full variable domain, its missing parts supplied by reference TRBV7-9 and TRBJ2-2, is DTGVSQNPRHKITKRGQNVTFRCDPISEHNRLYWYRQTLGQGPEFLTYFQNEAQLEKSRLLSDRFSAERPKGSFSTLEIQRTEQGDSAMYLCASSPTGELFFGEGSRLTVL.

As for this clone: Germline and junction disagree at one end, which may indicate a read error. The chain recombines TRBV7-7 with TRBJ2-1; TRBD1 aligns across 7 bases. Germline CDR1 is SSHAT and CDR2 is FNYEAQ (reference sequence). This CDR3 region has 17 residues. The CDR3 reads CASSPGGTQGSTNEQFF. CDR3 sequence (DNA): TGTGCTAGCAGCCCTGGGGGAACACAGGGGTCGACCAATGAGCAGTTCTTC.